This T cell receptor (beta chain) was profiled in a study of blood T cell repertoires in COVID-19. Study details: From the United States, Italy and Spain came samples of acute and convalescent COVID-19. The cDNA or gDNA used as material had been derived from T cells, B-cell-depleted T cells, or PBMCs.

V was clipped by 4 bases and J by 5 bases; unmatched bases: 8. This CDR3 contains 15 residues. The germline V gene encodes CDR1 LNHDA and CDR2 SQIVND (reference sequence). This clone is a singleton in its sample. TCRdb keeps only in-frame clones here, not all; method: immunoSEQ multiplex PCR. This table holds tens of thousands of clones, 70% to 90% found once. The sequencing input was peripheral blood. The clonotype comes from a man aged 65 to 85 with acute or convalescent COVID-19. The chain has TRBV19 and TRBJ2-3, with 8 bases fitting TRBD1. This CDR3 is CASSTPPGGGDTQYF. For the CDR3, the DNA is TGTGCCAGTAGTACACCCCCAGGGGGCGGAGATACGCAGTATTTT.